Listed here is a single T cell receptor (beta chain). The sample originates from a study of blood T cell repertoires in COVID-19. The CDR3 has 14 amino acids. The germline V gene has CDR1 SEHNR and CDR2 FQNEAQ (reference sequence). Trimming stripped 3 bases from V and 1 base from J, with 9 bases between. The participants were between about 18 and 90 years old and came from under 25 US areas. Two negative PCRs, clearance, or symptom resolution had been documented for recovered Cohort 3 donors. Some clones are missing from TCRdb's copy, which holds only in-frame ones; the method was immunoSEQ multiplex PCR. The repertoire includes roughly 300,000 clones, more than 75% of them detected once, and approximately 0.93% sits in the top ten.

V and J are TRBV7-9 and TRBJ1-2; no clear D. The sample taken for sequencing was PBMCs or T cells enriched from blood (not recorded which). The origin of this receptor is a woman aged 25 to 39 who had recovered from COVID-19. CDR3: CASSFGASNYGYTF. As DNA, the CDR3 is TGTGCCAGCAGCTTCGGAGCAAGTAACTATGGCTACACCTTC.